Shown below are 12 T cell receptor beta chains from a single sample sequenced in a study of blood T cell repertoires in COVID-19. Sequencing used immunoSEQ multiplex PCR; TCRdb keeps in-frame clones, though not all of them. The sample holds approximately 37,000 clones, just over 85% seen once. Specimen: peripheral blood. Every receptor here comes from a man aged 40-49 years with active COVID-19.

This chain connects TRBV9 to TRBJ2-3; no clear D gene. The CDR3 has 17 residues. Trimming took 1 base from V and 1 from J, leaving 16 bases between them. Germline CDR1 and CDR2: SGDLS and YYNGEE. The CDR3 loop is CASSVRSRVLRTDTQYF. The CDR3 nucleotides are TGTGCCAGCAGCGTAAGATCCCGGGTTTTACGCACAGATACGCAGTATTTT.

In nucleotides, the CDR3 is TGTGCCAGCAGTTTCCTCGGGGGGAGCAATCAGCCCCAGCATTTT. Translation: CASSFLGGSNQPQHF. The gene calls are TRBV28 and TRBJ1-5, with TRBD1 as a possible D gene (5 bases). This CDR3 is built from 15 residues. Germline CDR1 and CDR2: MDHEN and SYDVKM. Trimming stripped 3 bases from V and 1 base from J, with 10 bases between.

This clone has a single count. The rearrangement uses TRBV18 and TRBJ2-1; D may be TRBD2 (7 bases). The CDR3 runs to 13 residues. The germline CDR1 and CDR2 sequences are KGHSH and LQKENI. V gave up 4 bases and J gave up 10 bases, with 14 bases separating them. The DNA of the CDR3 is TGTGCCAGCTCACAGAATAGGGGGGGAGAGCAGTTCTTC. This translates into CASSQNRGGEQFF. Complete variable domain (other parts from reference TRBV18 and TRBJ2-1): NAGVMQNPRHLVRRRGQEARLRCSPMKGHSHVYWYRQLPEEGLKFMVYLQKENIIDESGMPKERFSAEFPKEGPSILRIQQVVRGDSAAYFCASSQNRGGEQFFGPGTRLTVL.

J is TRBJ2-1 and V is TRBV15; TRBD2 aligns across 11 bases. The V segment lost 0 bases and the J segment 6 bases; nucleotides outside the gene matches: 7. The CDR3 extends over 17 amino acids. Germline-derived CDR1 and CDR2 are LNHNV and YYDKDF (reference sequence). As DNA, the CDR3 is TGTGCCACCAGCAGAGATCCTTATAGCGGGAGGGGCAATGAGCAGTTCTTC. This translates into CATSRDPYSGRGNEQFF.

V gene TRBV7-7 combines with J gene TRBJ1-1; 7 bases line up with TRBD1. Germline V gives CDR1 SSHAT, CDR2 FNYEAQ (reference sequence). CDR3 length: 14 amino acids. Germline trimming cut 5 bases from V and 3 bases from J; bases unmatched to any gene: 6. CDR3 bases: TGTGCCAGCAGCCCCTCCGACAGGGACACTGAAGCTTTCTTT. Encoded protein: CASSPSDRDTEAFF. The complete variable domain, with remaining parts taken from reference TRBV7-7 and TRBJ1-1, reads GAGVSQSPRYKVTKRGQDVTLRCDPISSHATLYWYQQALGQGPEFLTYFNYEAQPDKSGLPSDRFSAERPEGSISTLTIQRTEQRDSAMYRCASSPSDRDTEAFFGQGTRLTVV.

The chain employs TRBV5-1 and TRBJ2-7, with 16 bases lining up with TRBD2. Germline V gives CDR1 SGHRS, CDR2 YFSETQ. J was trimmed by 4 bases and V by 4 bases; bases with no gene match: 8. The CDR3 spans 17 residues. CDR3: CASSPGTSGRAGYEQYF. CDR3 DNA: TGCGCCAGCAGCCCCGGGACTAGCGGGAGGGCGGGATACGAGCAGTACTTC.

This chain uses TRBV6-5 with TRBJ2-3; TRBD1 agrees at 7 bases. The CDR3 consists of 15 residues. Germline V lookup: CDR1 MNHEY, CDR2 SVGAGI. J gave up 0 bases and V 6 bases, and 6 bases lay outside the gene matches. The CDR3 sequence: CASRRQGGSTDTQYF. The CDR3 DNA follows: TGTGCCAGCAGGCGACAGGGCGGTAGCACAGATACGCAGTATTTT.

The chain employs TRBV28 and TRBJ2-3, with a tentative D call TRBD1 (6 bases). Germline assignment: CDR1 MDHEN and CDR2 SYDVKM. This CDR3 contains 15 residues. Deletions cut 6 bases from V and 3 bases from J, with 16 bases between. Written as DNA, the CDR3 is TGTGCCAGCAGAACACCCAGGGGAAGGACAGATACGCAGTATTTT. Translation gives CASRTPRGRTDTQYF.

The chain combines TRBV12-3 or TRBV12-4 with TRBJ2-7; a weak D match, TRBD1 (6 bases). Trimming removed 5 bases from V and 9 bases from J, with 17 bases in between. The CDR3 sequence is 13 residues long. The chain's CDR3 is CASSDRQAYVQYF. The CDR3 DNA reads TGTGCCAGCAGTGATAGACAGGCCTATGTGCAGTACTTC.

The J gene is TRBJ2-3, the V gene TRBV7-9; no clear D gene. CDR1 is SEHNR and CDR2 is FQNEAQ in the germline V gene (reference sequence). Trimming took off 2 bases at V and 2 bases at J, with 8 bases between the two ends. The CDR3 is 14 amino acids. The CDR3 spells CASSLYGYTDTQYF. CDR3 coding DNA: TGTGCCAGCAGCTTATACGGGTACACAGATACGCAGTATTTT.

This clone was recorded once. V usage is TRBV7-2 and J usage is TRBJ1-2; 8 nucleotides match TRBD1. CDR3 length equals 15 residues. Germline CDR1 and CDR2: SGHTA and FQGNSA. V lost 4 bases and J lost 5; bases outside the gene matches: 9. The CDR3 DNA reads TGTGCCAGCAGCTCCCGGGACAGGAGCCTATATGGCTACACCTTC. Its protein is CASSSRDRSLYGYTF.

This clone was seen only a few times. The chain couples TRBV27 to TRBJ2-5, with 7 bases matching TRBD1. V was clipped by 6 bases and J by 3 bases; unmatched bases: 4. The V gene's germline CDR1 is MNHEY and CDR2 SMNVEV (reference sequence). The CDR3 is 13 amino acids. The CDR3 coding sequence is TGTGCCAGCAGATTAGACAGGGAAGAGACCCAGTACTTC. Translated, it gives CASRLDREETQYF.